These 22 T cell receptor beta chains share one sample of origin, sequenced in a study of tissue T cells after allogeneic stem cell transplantation. The method was immunoSEQ multiplex PCR; TCRdb's version includes in-frame clones alone and lacks a portion of them. The sample includes several thousand clones, 40% to 60% of them seen just once. Specified time point: mouse harvest day 7 after allogeneic transplant. The graft held 10^6 splenic CD5+ T cells and 10^7 T-cell-depleted bone marrow cells. Input material: gut tissue. Receptors were obtained from a female BALB/c mouse given C57BL/6 T cells with graft-versus-host disease after an allogeneic hematopoietic cell transplant.

Concerning this clone itself: Gene names are mouse gene names. Read coverage stops 1 residue before the CDR3 terminus; the germline J gene supplies the remainder. The chain employs TRBV14 and TRBJ2-4; D remains ambiguous. CDR1 is SGHDT and CDR2 is FRDEAV in the germline V gene. The CDR3 is 15 residues long. Trimming shortened V by 0 bases and J by 2 bases, and 10 bases separated the two germline ends. The CDR3 bases that were read are TGTGCCAGCAGTTTCTGGGGAGGTAATCAAAACACCTTGTAC. The encoded protein is CASSFWGGNQNTLY. The entire CDR3 reads CASSFWGGNQNTLYF. The entire variable domain, with the rest obtained from reference TRBV14 and TRBJ2-4, is as follows: EAGVTQSPRYAVLQEGQAVSFWCDPISGHDTLYWYQQPRDQGPQLLVYFRDEAVIDNSQLPSDRFSAVRPKGTNSTLKIQSAKQGDTATYLCASSFWGGNQNTLYFGAGTRLSVL.

This clone was seen only a few times. Gene names denote mouse genes. CDR3 bases read: TGTGCCAGCAGTCTTTGGGTTTCCAACGAAAGATTATTT. Amino acids: CASSLWVSNERLF. In full, the CDR3 is CASSLWVSNERLFF. The chain links TRBV26 to TRBJ1-4; D gene unclear. The missing CDR3 end, 1 residue past where the read stops, is filled in from the germline J gene. The CDR3 runs 14 residues. The germline CDR1 and CDR2 sequences are KGHPV and FQNQEV (reference sequence). V was cut by 3 bases and J by 0 bases, with 5 bases left in between.

On this clone: Mouse names are used for the genes. Read data end 1 residue before the CDR3 end; the end is taken from the germline J gene. The chain links TRBV5 to TRBJ1-1, with TRBD1 matching over 9 bases. This CDR3 has 14 amino acids. J gave up 4 bases and V 4 bases, and 4 bases lay outside the gene matches. Looked up from germline, CDR1 is LGHNA and CDR2 is YNLKQL (reference sequence). Incomplete CDR3 DNA: TGTGCCAGCAGCCTCGGGACAGGGCTCACAGAAGTCTTC. It translates to CASSLGTGLTEVF. The CDR3, in full, reads CASSLGTGLTEVFF.

As regards this clone: The genes are named according to mouse. The sequence runs out 1 residue before the end of the CDR3; the remainder is reconstructed from the germline J gene. The chain joins TRBV26 to TRBJ1-3; TRBD1 is a possible D gene (5 bases). The CDR3 has 15 amino acids. Germline CDR1 reads KGHPV; CDR2 reads FQNQEV (reference sequence). V lost 0 bases to trimming and J lost 0 bases, with 6 bases between them. The CDR3 spells CASSLSGTSGNTLYF. The CDR3 bases that were read are TGTGCCAGCAGTCTGTCAGGGACTTCTGGAAATACGCTCTAT. The complete variable domain, with remaining parts taken from reference TRBV26 and TRBJ1-3, reads NSKVIQTPRYLVKGQGQKAKMRCIPEKGHPVVFWYQQNKNNEFKFLINFQNQEVLQQIDMTEKRFSAECPSNSPCSLEIQSSEAGDSALYLCASSLSGTSGNTLYFGEGSRLIVV.

Points on this clone: Gene names and germline refer to mouse. The read ends 1 residue shy of where the CDR3 ends; the end is completed using the germline J gene. The chain has TRBV13-2 and TRBJ2-5; D not resolved. V was clipped by 0 bases and J by 6 bases, with 5 bases between them. The germline V gene has CDR1 NNHNN and CDR2 SYGAGS (reference sequence). The CDR3 spans 12 residues. CDR3 DNA (partial): TGTGCCAGCGGTGATGCGTACGACACCCAGTAC. It translates to CASGDAYDTQY. The full CDR3 is CASGDAYDTQYF.

This clone has a handful of counts. All gene names here are mouse names. The CDR3 loop is CASSLMGFGNTLYF. Incomplete CDR3 DNA: TGTGCAAGCAGCTTAATGGGTTTTGGAAATACGCTCTAT. V is TRBV16 and J is TRBJ1-3; the D is unclear. The CDR3 is cut off 1 residue early in the read; its end comes from the germline J gene. Germline assignment: CDR1 SGHSA and CDR2 FRNQAP. V was cut by 2 bases and J by 3 bases, with 8 bases left in between. This CDR3 is built from 14 residues.

Comment on this clone: The genes are named according to mouse. The CDR3 is CASSWGDTEVFF. The sequenced CDR3 bases are TGTGCCAGCAGCTGGGGGGACACAGAAGTCTTC. V gene TRBV3 combines with J gene TRBJ1-1; D may be TRBD1 (5 bases). The missing CDR3 end, 1 residue past where the read stops, is filled in from the germline J gene. V lost 4 bases, J lost 3 bases, and 6 bases lay in between. CDR1 is SNHLY, CDR2 FYNGKV, per germline (reference sequence). The CDR3 length is 12 residues. Full variable domain (outside the CDR3, taken from reference TRBV3 and TRBJ1-1): GPKVLQIPSHQIIDMGQMVTLNCDPVSNHLYFYWYKQILGQQMEFLVNFYNGKVMEKSKLFKDQFSVERPDGSYFTLKIQPTALEDSAVYFCASSWGDTEVFFGKGTRLTVV.

A word on this clone: The gene names given are mouse names. The CDR3 spells CASSPGQANTEVFF. The CDR3 DNA, read in part, is TGTGCCAGCAGTCCGGGACAGGCAAACACAGAAGTCTTC. J is TRBJ1-1 and V is TRBV19; the match to TRBD1 covers 8 bases. Coverage ceases 1 residue before the CDR3 finishes, and the germline J gene fills in the end. V lost 4 bases, J lost 0 bases, and 2 bases stayed unmatched. The V gene's germline CDR1 is FNHDT and CDR2 SITEND (reference sequence). The CDR3 contains 14 residues.

With respect to this clone: Germline and genes here are mouse. The read terminates 1 residue before the CDR3 end, so the remaining end is supplied by the germline J gene. The rearrangement links TRBV26 to TRBJ2-7; no clear D gene. The V gene's germline CDR1 is KGHPV and CDR2 FQNQEV (reference sequence). Deletions cut 4 bases from V and 4 bases from J, with 5 bases between. The CDR3 sequence is 11 residues long. The CDR3 DNA, read in part, is TGTGCCAGCAGTCCCCATTATGAACAGTAC. This codes for CASSPHYEQY. The full CDR3 is CASSPHYEQYF.

In this sample, this clone turned up once. Gene names are mouse gene names. The read ends 1 residue shy of where the CDR3 ends; the end is completed using the germline J gene. The chain is built from TRBV14 and TRBJ1-1; D is perhaps TRBD1 (5 bases). In germline, CDR1 is SGHDT, CDR2 FRDEAV. This CDR3 has 12 amino acids. The V end lost 1 base, the J end lost 9 bases, and 10 bases lay between the germline ends. The DNA read from the CDR3 is TGTGCCAGCAGTTTCGGGGGGAGGAAAGTCTTC. Translating it yields CASSFGGRKVF. The CDR3, in full, reads CASSFGGRKVFF.

For this clone: Germline and genes: mouse. This CDR3 is CASSLRGNQDTQYF. CDR3 bases read: TGTGCAAGCAGCTTAAGGGGGAACCAAGACACCCAGTAC. The V call is TRBV16, the J call TRBJ2-5; D is perhaps TRBD1 (6 bases). The read is 1 residue too short to cover the CDR3 end, so that end is filled in from the germline J gene. CDR1 and CDR2 from the germline V gene are SGHSA and FRNQAP. The V end lost 2 bases, the J end lost 0 bases, and 6 bases lay between the germline ends. The CDR3 has 14 amino acids.

This clone has more than one count but fewer than ten. Genes and germline come from the mouse. The DNA ends 1 residue before the CDR3 does, and the rest of the CDR3 is filled in from the germline J gene. The chain recombines TRBV26 with TRBJ2-4; 7 positions match TRBD2. Germline assignment: CDR1 KGHPV and CDR2 FQNQEV (reference sequence). CDR3 length: 15 amino acids. The V and J ends lost 4 bases and 0 bases, in that order; junction bases with no gene match: 4. The chain's CDR3 is CASSPSGGSQNTLYF. CDR3 bases read: TGTGCCAGCAGTCCGTCGGGGGGGAGTCAAAACACCTTGTAC.

Regarding this clone: Gene names are the mouse ones. The read ends 1 residue early relative to the CDR3; the germline J gene fills the gap. The chain combines TRBV31 with TRBJ2-2, with unresolved D. Germline V gene sequence: CDR1 GKSSPN, CDR2 SITVG. This CDR3 spans 14 amino acids. V lost 2 bases and J lost 1, with 8 bases in between. The sequenced part of the CDR3 DNA is TGTGCCTGGAGTGACGGGGAAAACACCGGGCAGCTCTAC. Translated, it gives CAWSDGENTGQLY. The full CDR3 protein is CAWSDGENTGQLYF.

On this clone: Gene labels here are mouse ones. The missing CDR3 end, 1 residue past where the read stops, is filled in from the germline J gene. The chain combines TRBV26 with TRBJ2-2; D unresolved. This CDR3 contains 14 residues. The germline V gene has CDR1 KGHPV and CDR2 FQNQEV (reference sequence). Trimming took off 6 bases at V and 0 bases at J, with 8 bases between the two ends. The CDR3 region is CASSTGTNTGQLYF. The CDR3 bases that were read are TGTGCCAGCAGCACCGGGACAAACACCGGGCAGCTCTAC.

Note on this clone: Each gene name is a mouse one. CDR3 DNA (partial): TGTGCCAGCAGTTCCCCGGGGACTGGAAATACGCTCTAT. This gives the protein CASSSPGTGNTLY. The CDR3 in full is CASSSPGTGNTLYF. This chain uses TRBV26 with TRBJ1-3, with D hard to call. The read ends 1 residue early relative to the CDR3; the germline J gene fills the gap. This CDR3 region has 14 residues. V lost 5 bases and J lost 2, with 10 bases in between. Looked up from germline, CDR1 is KGHPV and CDR2 is FQNQEV (reference sequence).

This clone is termed medium-sized (0.01 to 0.1%). The germline and genes are mouse ones. The read comes to an end 1 residue before the CDR3 does, leaving the germline J gene to fill in the end. The chain carries TRBV16 and TRBJ1-1; the D gene is possibly TRBD1 (6 bases). Germline-derived CDR1 and CDR2 are SGHSA and FRNQAP. V was shortened by 7 bases and J by 6 bases, with 9 bases between the two germline ends. This CDR3 is built from 11 residues. CDR3 bases read: TGTGCAAGCACCGGGACACCAGAAGTCTTC. It encodes CASTGTPEVF. The full CDR3 protein is CASTGTPEVFF. The whole variable domain, filled in from reference TRBV16 and TRBJ1-1, reads NAGVIQTPRHKVTGKGQEATLWCEPISGHSAVFWYRQTIVQGLEFLTYFRNQAPIDDSGMPKERFSAQMPNQSHSTLKIQSTQPQDSAVYLCASTGTPEVFFGKGTRLTVV.

About this clone itself: The germline and genes are mouse ones. The read ends 1 residue before the CDR3 terminus; that terminus is restored from the germline J gene. The chain has TRBV13-3 and TRBJ2-5; a weak D match, TRBD2 (6 bases). V was pared by 5 bases and J by 3 bases, with 7 bases between. The CDR3 totals 12 residues. From germline, CDR1 is NNHDY and CDR2 SYVADS. The CDR3 here is CASSWGQDTQYF. CDR3 DNA, as far as it was read: TGTGCCAGCAGCTGGGGACAAGACACCCAGTAC.

As concerns this clone: Mouse names are used for the genes. The read comes to an end 1 residue before the CDR3 does, leaving the germline J gene to fill in the end. The rearrangement links TRBV26 to TRBJ1-6; TRBD1 matches at 9 bases. TRBJ1-6 is designated an ORF whose function remains uncertain. The CDR3 sequence is 16 residues long. Germline V gene sequence: CDR1 KGHPV, CDR2 FQNQEV (reference sequence). After removal of 6 bases from V and 3 bases from J, the junction contained 6 bases not matched to a gene. The CDR3 region is CASRHRDRVYNSPLYF. The covered CDR3 bases are TGTGCCAGCAGGCACCGGGACAGGGTCTATAATTCGCCCCTCTAC.

Concerning this clone itself: Mouse gene names and germline throughout. The read is 1 residue too short to cover the CDR3 end, so that end is filled in from the germline J gene. This rearrangement joins TRBV1 to TRBJ2-4; 7 bases align to TRBD1. Germline lookup yields CDR1 NSQYPW and CDR2 LRSPGD (reference sequence). The CDR3 has 14 residues. The J segment lost 3 bases and the V segment lost 3 bases, leaving 3 bases of the junction unmatched. The CDR3: CTCSARDRQNTLYF. CDR3 bases read: TGCACCTGCAGTGCCCGGGACAGACAAAACACCTTGTAC.

Notes on this clone: The gene names here belong to mouse. Read data end 1 residue before the CDR3 end; the end is taken from the germline J gene. The V gene is TRBV24, the J gene TRBJ1-6; 11 bases fit TRBD1. TRBJ1-6 is labeled an ORF, and its function is uncertain. This CDR3 is 15 amino acids long. Trimming removed 7 bases from V and 3 bases from J; junction bases left unmatched: 2. Germline CDR1 KGHTA, CDR2 FRNEEI. CDR3 region: CASTGTGGYNSPLYF. The covered CDR3 bases are TGTGCCAGCACCGGGACAGGGGGCTATAATTCGCCCCTCTAC.

A word on this clone: Gene names follow the mouse nomenclature. The CDR3 extends 1 residue past the end of the read, so its final part is completed from the germline J gene. This chain links TRBV26 with TRBJ1-2, with unresolved D. The V gene lost 4 bases and the J gene lost 3 bases, with 3 bases spanning the gap. CDR3 length equals 11 residues. CDR1 KGHPV and CDR2 FQNQEV come from the germline V gene (reference sequence). The CDR3 region is CASSQDSDYTF. The covered CDR3 bases are TGTGCCAGCAGTCAGGACTCCGACTACACC.

Comments on this clone: Gene labels here are mouse ones. The read gets to within 1 residue of the CDR3 end, and the germline J gene fills in the rest. The chain has TRBV31 and TRBJ1-1; 9 nucleotides align to TRBD1. V was clipped by 4 bases and J by 3 bases; unmatched bases: 3. Germline CDR1 is GKSSPN and CDR2 is SITVG. This CDR3 has 13 residues. This chain's CDR3 is CAWTDRGHTEVFF. Partial CDR3 DNA: TGTGCCTGGACGGACAGGGGTCACACAGAAGTCTTC.